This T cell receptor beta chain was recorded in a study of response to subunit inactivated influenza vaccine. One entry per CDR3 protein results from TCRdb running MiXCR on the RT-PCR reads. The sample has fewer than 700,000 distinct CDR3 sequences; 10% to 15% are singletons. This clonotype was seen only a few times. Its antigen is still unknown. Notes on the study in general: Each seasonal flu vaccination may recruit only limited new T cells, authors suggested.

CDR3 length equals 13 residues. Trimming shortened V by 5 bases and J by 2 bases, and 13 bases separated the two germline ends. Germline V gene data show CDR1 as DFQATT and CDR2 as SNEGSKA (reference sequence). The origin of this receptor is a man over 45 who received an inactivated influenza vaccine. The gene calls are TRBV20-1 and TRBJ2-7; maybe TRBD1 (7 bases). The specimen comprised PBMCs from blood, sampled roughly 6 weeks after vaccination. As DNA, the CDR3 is TGCAGTGCTGGGGGGACAGTTGCCTACGAGCAGTACTTC. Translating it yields CSAGGTVAYEQYF.